The sequence of this T cell receptor beta chain was determined in a study of blood T cell repertoires in COVID-19. Study-level information: The study drew acute and convalescent COVID-19 samples from the United States, Italy and Spain.

Enrollment of patients from Seattle took place during active infection, with longitudinal follow-up. Here immunoSEQ multiplex PCR was the method, and the copy in TCRdb shows in-frame clones only, minus some. The table records over 150,000 clones, 80% to 85% of them present only once. The CDR3 length is 15 residues. Trimming took off 5 bases at V and 4 bases at J, with 14 bases between the two ends. Germline assignment: CDR1 MDHEN and CDR2 SYDVKM. Material: peripheral blood. This sequence joins TRBV28 and TRBJ1-4; possibly TRBD1 for D (6 bases). The TCR comes from a woman in her 40s with COVID-19, enrolled during active disease. Here the CDR3 reads CASSPTRTVNEKLFF. DNA of the CDR3: TGTGCCAGCAGTCCAACAAGGACAGTTAATGAAAAACTGTTTTTT.